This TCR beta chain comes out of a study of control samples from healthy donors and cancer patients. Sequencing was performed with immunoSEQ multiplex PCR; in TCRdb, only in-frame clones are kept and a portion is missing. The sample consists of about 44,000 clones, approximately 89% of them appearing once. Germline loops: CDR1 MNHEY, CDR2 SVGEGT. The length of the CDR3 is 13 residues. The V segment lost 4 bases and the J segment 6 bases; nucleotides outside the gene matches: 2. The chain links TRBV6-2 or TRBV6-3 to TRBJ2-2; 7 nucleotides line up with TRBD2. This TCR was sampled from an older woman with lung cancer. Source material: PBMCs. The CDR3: CASSSREAGELFF. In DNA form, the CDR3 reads TGTGCCAGCAGTTCCCGGGAGGCCGGGGAGCTGTTTTTT.